One sample yielded the 24 T cell receptor beta chains listed below, sequenced in a study of radiation and T cells in renal cell carcinoma. Profiled with immunoSEQ multiplex PCR; TCRdb holds only in-frame clones, not every one. The repertoire has roughly 21,000 clones, around half of them found once; the top ten carry approximately 21%. The treatment was: treatment-naive control, cytoreductive nephrectomy. The sequencing used tumor tissue, collected from a patient whose treatment was nephrectomy without radiotherapy. Source of these receptors: a human donor with renal cell carcinoma.

CDR3 bases: TGTGCCAGCAGTTACTCGAGCAATCCCCTCGATGGCTACACCTTC. Its protein product is CASSYSSNPLDGYTF. The chain couples TRBV6-5 to TRBJ1-2; D not certain. The CDR3 length is 15 residues. CDR1 is MNHEY and CDR2 is SVGAGI in the germline V gene. Trimming took off 0 bases at V and 6 bases at J, with 14 bases between the two ends.

The CDR3 nucleotides read TGTGCCAGTGGACAGGGCAACGGGTTTGAGCAGTACTTC. It yields the protein CASGQGNGFEQYF. This chain uses TRBV6-5 with TRBJ2-7; 8 bases fit TRBD1. Germline values: CDR1 MNHEY, CDR2 SVGAGI. The CDR3 runs 13 residues. Trimming removed 9 bases from V and 7 bases from J; junction bases left unmatched: 11.

A remark on this clone: A read error may account for a junction end that differs from germline. The rearrangement joins TRBV5-4 to TRBJ2-2, with a weak D call TRBD1 (6 bases). Looked up from germline, CDR1 is SGHNT and CDR2 is YYREEE (reference sequence). This CDR3 contains 17 residues. Written as DNA, the CDR3 is TGCGCCAGCAGCCAAGATGCGTCTCAGGGGTGGACCGGGGAGCTGTTTTTT. This gives the protein CASSQDASQGWTGELFF.

This rearrangement joins TRBV4-1 to TRBJ2-3; TRBD2 matches 11 bases. This CDR3 has 17 residues. V was clipped by 1 base and J by 1 base; unmatched bases: 4. Germline values: CDR1 MGHRA, CDR2 YSYEKL. CDR3 region: CASSQVELAGGTDTQYF. CDR3 in DNA: TGCGCCAGCAGCCAAGTGGAACTAGCGGGGGGCACAGATACGCAGTATTTT.

This clone was seen a few times. The CDR3 is CATSRTRGREQFF. Written as DNA, the CDR3 is TGTGCCACCAGCAGGACTAGGGGGAGAGAGCAGTTCTTC. The chain carries TRBV15 and TRBJ2-1, with D perhaps matching TRBD1 or TRBD2 (6 bases each). Per germline, CDR1 LNHNV and CDR2 YYDKDF (reference sequence). The length of the CDR3 is 13 residues. V lost 3 bases to trimming and J lost 10 bases, with 13 bases between them.

The rearrangement links TRBV29-1 to TRBJ2-5, with D tentatively TRBD1 or TRBD2 (5 bases each). This CDR3 is built from 19 residues. Germline-derived CDR1 and CDR2 are SQVTM and ANQGSEA. V was shortened by 4 bases and J by 3 bases, with 30 bases between the two germline ends. The DNA for the CDR3 is TGCAGCGTTGTGTGGATGGGGACCCAAGGGTGGGTGCCCGAAGAGACCCAGTACTTC. Translation: CSVVWMGTQGWVPEETQYF.

The chain has TRBV10-3 and TRBJ2-3, with 13 bases lining up with TRBD2. With 4 bases clipped from V and 5 bases from J, the junction kept 6 bases outside the gene matches. This CDR3 has 16 residues. Looked up from germline, CDR1 is ENHRY and CDR2 is SYGVKD. In DNA, the CDR3 is TGTGCCATCAGTGTCTGGACTAGCGGGGGCGAAGATACGCAGTATTTT. Protein sequence: CAISVWTSGGEDTQYF.

This clone was detected a few times. The chain is built from TRBV29-1 and TRBJ2-7; 9 nucleotides agree with TRBD2. CDR1 SQVTM and CDR2 ANQGSEA come from the germline V gene. This CDR3 region has 16 residues. The CDR3 sequence: CKFQGRGGNRSYEQYF. CDR3 in DNA: TGCAAATTCCAAGGGCGGGGGGGCAACAGGAGCTACGAGCAGTACTTC.

The chain combines TRBV4-2 with TRBJ2-1; either TRBD1 or TRBD2 may supply D (5 bases each). Germline assignment: CDR1 LGHNA and CDR2 YNFKEQ. Deletions cut 0 bases from V and 2 bases from J, with 11 bases between. CDR3 length equals 16 residues. The CDR3 is CASSQEGRPPYNEQFF. The CDR3 DNA follows: TGTGCCAGCAGCCAAGAGGGACGGCCTCCCTACAATGAGCAGTTCTTC.

The rearrangement uses TRBV7-8 and TRBJ2-7; unclear D gene. The germline gives CDR1 SGHVS, CDR2 FQNEAQ. Deletions cut 1 base from V and 3 bases from J, with 13 bases between. The CDR3 has 15 amino acids. CDR3 DNA sequence: TGTGCCAGCAGCTTAGGTTCAGCCGAAAACTACGAGCAGTACTTC. Protein product: CASSLGSAENYEQYF.

The chain recombines TRBV5-6 with TRBJ2-5; 7 bases align to TRBD1. The germline CDR1 and CDR2 sequences are SGHDT and YYEEEE. This CDR3 has 13 residues. V shed 3 bases, J shed 4 bases, and the junction held 3 bases outside the gene matches. The CDR3 sequence: CASSSTGLETQYF. CDR3 bases: TGTGCCAGCAGCTCGACAGGGCTAGAGACCCAGTACTTC.

V and J are TRBV19 and TRBJ1-2; no clear D gene. Germline V gene sequence: CDR1 LNHDA, CDR2 SQIVND (reference sequence). Trimming took 5 bases from V and 1 from J, leaving 11 bases between them. The CDR3 sequence is 14 residues long. The CDR3 loop is CASSFGRINYGYTF. The CDR3 nucleotides are TGTGCCAGTAGTTTCGGGCGGATTAACTATGGCTACACCTTC. The complete variable domain, with remaining parts taken from reference TRBV19 and TRBJ1-2, reads DGGITQSPKYLFRKEGQNVTLSCEQNLNHDAMYWYRQDPGQGLRLIYYSQIVNDFQKGDIAEGYSVSREKKESFPLTVTSAQKNPTAFYLCASSFGRINYGYTFGSGTRLTVV.

The rearrangement joins TRBV7-9 to TRBJ1-2; no reliable D call. CDR1 SEHNR and CDR2 FQNEAQ come from the germline V gene (reference sequence). V was shortened by 1 base and J by 3 bases, with 9 bases between the two germline ends. The CDR3 is 14 amino acids. In nucleotides, the CDR3 is TGTGCCAGCAGCTTAGAGAGAGGGCACTATGGCTACACCTTC. Residues: CASSLERGHYGYTF.

This clone turned up a few times. This chain connects TRBV4-2 to TRBJ1-5, with D possibly matching TRBD1 (6 bases). This CDR3 region has 18 residues. Per germline, CDR1 LGHNA and CDR2 YNFKEQ. V gave up 0 bases and J gave up 11 bases, with 26 bases separating them. CDR3 region: CASSQDLFGQGYPLSQHF. Here the CDR3 DNA reads TGTGCCAGCAGCCAAGATCTATTTGGTCAGGGGTACCCCCTGTCCCAGCATTTT.

This clone is a singleton in its sample. The chain recombines TRBV7-2 with TRBJ1-2, with a weak D call TRBD1 (5 bases). Trimming pared 5 bases from V and 4 bases from J, leaving 14 bases between. Germline CDR1 reads SGHTA; CDR2 reads FQGNSA. The CDR3 is made up of 14 amino acids. CDR3 sequence: CASSPGDPSYGYTF. CDR3 nucleotides: TGTGCCAGCAGCCCGGGGGACCCCTCCTATGGCTACACCTTC.

This clone was observed once. The chain uses TRBV7-2 and TRBJ1-6; D remains ambiguous. The V end lost 4 bases, the J end lost 10 bases, and 14 bases lay between the germline ends. Looked up from germline, CDR1 is SGHTA and CDR2 is FQGNSA. This CDR3 spans 14 amino acids. The CDR3 nucleotides read TGTGCCAGCAGCTCCCGGACCTCGACCTCACCCCTCCACTTT. As protein: CASSSRTSTSPLHF.

This chain links TRBV7-8 with TRBJ2-6; D is ambiguous. The CDR3 contains 15 residues. Trimming removed 2 bases from V and 1 base from J, with 6 bases in between. The germline V gene has CDR1 SGHVS and CDR2 FQNEAQ. The CDR3 nucleotides read TGTGCCAGCAGCTTAAGGGCGTCTGGGGCCAACGTCCTGACTTTC. Encoded protein: CASSLRASGANVLTF.

The chain couples TRBV25-1 to TRBJ2-5, with 7 bases matching TRBD2. Trimming at V came to 2 bases and at J to 2 bases, leaving 5 bases not matched to a gene. Germline lookup yields CDR1 MGHDK and CDR2 SYGVNS. The CDR3 totals 15 residues. CDR3 nucleotide sequence: TGTGCCAGCAGTGAACCACGGGGGGTACAAGAGACCCAGTACTTC. This sequence encodes CASSEPRGVQETQYF.

The genes are TRBV14 and TRBJ2-5; D possibly corresponds to TRBD2 (5 bases). This CDR3 contains 19 residues. V gave up 4 bases and J gave up 2 bases, with 26 bases separating them. Looked up from germline, CDR1 is SGHDN and CDR2 is FVKESK. The DNA for the CDR3 is TGTGCCAGCAGCCCTTATATCGGGATCTCCATATATTCTCAAGAGACCCAGTACTTC. Amino acids: CASSPYIGISIYSQETQYF.

The rearrangement uses TRBV19 and TRBJ2-1; 14 bases map to TRBD2. CDR1 is LNHDA, CDR2 SQIVND, per germline (reference sequence). The V gene end was trimmed by 7 bases and the J gene end by 4 bases; junction bases not matched to a gene: 9. CDR3 size: 17 residues. CDR3 residues: CASTGTSGGTGYNEQFF. The CDR3 bases are TGTGCCAGTACTGGGACTAGCGGGGGTACCGGGTACAATGAGCAGTTCTTC. Full variable domain (missing parts from reference TRBV19 and TRBJ2-1): DGGITQSPKYLFRKEGQNVTLSCEQNLNHDAMYWYRQDPGQGLRLIYYSQIVNDFQKGDIAEGYSVSREKKESFPLTVTSAQKNPTAFYLCASTGTSGGTGYNEQFFGPGTRLTVL.

Judged by abundance, this clone is medium-sized. This chain connects TRBV11-2 to TRBJ2-1; 7 bases agree with TRBD1. V lost 2 bases, J lost 8 bases, and 12 bases stayed unmatched. CDR1 and CDR2 (germline): SGHAT, FQNNGV. This CDR3 has 16 amino acids. CDR3 sequence: CASSLMIGTDNHEQFF. The CDR3 DNA sequence: TGTGCCAGCAGCTTAATGATTGGGACAGATAACCATGAGCAGTTCTTC.

The V call is TRBV6-1, the J call TRBJ1-6; no clear D gene. Per germline, CDR1 MNHNS and CDR2 SASEGT. Deletions cut 10 bases from V and 7 bases from J, with 14 bases between. This CDR3 is built from 13 residues. CDR3 nucleotides: TGTGCCAACGCGGACGGACTAAATTCACCCCTCCACTTT. Translating gives CANADGLNSPLHF.

J is TRBJ2-3 and V is TRBV7-9, with D unclear. Germline values: CDR1 SEHNR, CDR2 FQNEAQ (reference sequence). CDR3 length equals 10 residues. V lost 11 bases and J lost 3, with 6 bases in between. The CDR3 DNA is TGTGCCGTCAGTACAGATACGCAGTATTTT. Residues: CAVSTDTQYF. Combining the CDR3 with reference TRBV7-9 and TRBJ2-3 gives the whole variable domain DTGVSQNPRHKITKRGQNVTFRCDPISEHNRLYWYRQTLGQGPEFLTYFQNEAQLEKSRLLSDRFSAERPKGSFSTLEIQRTEQGDSAMYLCAVSTDTQYFGPGTRLTVL.

V gene TRBV7-8 combines with J gene TRBJ1-2, with TRBD1 matching 7 bases. Germline V lookup: CDR1 SGHVS, CDR2 FQNEAQ. This CDR3 is built from 15 residues. Germline trimming cut 5 bases from V and 0 bases from J; bases unmatched to any gene: 6. This CDR3 is CASSNRDRSNYGYTF. DNA for the CDR3: TGTGCCAGCAGCAACCGGGACAGATCTAACTATGGCTACACCTTC.